The 24 T cell receptor beta chains below were found in one sample sequenced in a study of T cell responses to AZD1222 COVID-19 vaccine. Method: immunoSEQ multiplex PCR; TCRdb's copy keeps in-frame clones and lacks some. The sample carries around 110,000 clones, around 81% recorded once. Sample: peripheral blood, taken on day 0 of AZD1222 vaccination. These receptors all come from an adult in good health.

In its sample, this clone was seen once. This rearrangement joins TRBV2 to TRBJ1-5; D is undetermined. Germline-derived CDR1 and CDR2 are SNHLY and FYNNEI. V was trimmed by 6 bases and J by 4 bases, leaving 16 bases between them. This CDR3 is built from 15 residues. The CDR3: CASRREGQSNQPQHF. CDR3 sequence (DNA): TGTGCCAGCAGGCGGGAAGGTCAGTCGAATCAGCCCCAGCATTTT.

V gene TRBV2 combines with J gene TRBJ2-7, with 10 bases fitting TRBD1. V shed 7 bases and J 5 bases; nucleotides not matched to a gene: 11. There are 15 residues in the CDR3. Germline CDR1 is SNHLY and CDR2 is FYNNEI. DNA for the CDR3: TGTGCCAGCACTACGCAAGGGGACAGGGGCGACGAGCAGTACTTC. Translation: CASTTQGDRGDEQYF. The whole variable domain, remainder taken from reference TRBV2 and TRBJ2-7, is EPEVTQTPSHQVTQMGQEVILRCVPISNHLYFYWYRQILGQKVEFLVSFYNNEISEKSEIFDDQFSVERPDGSNFTLKIRSTKLEDSAMYFCASTTQGDRGDEQYFGPGTRLTVT.

The chain uses TRBV23-1 and TRBJ2-2; D is unresolved. TRBV23-1 is given ORF status, its function remaining uncertain. This CDR3 contains 16 residues. V dropped 7 bases and J dropped 1 base, with 16 bases sitting between them. CDR3 in amino acids: CASNLSVGRNTGELFF. In DNA form, the CDR3 reads TGCGCCAGCAATCTGTCAGTCGGACGGAACACCGGGGAGCTGTTTTTT.

The V and J genes are TRBV28 and TRBJ2-5; 7 nucleotides agree with TRBD1. The CDR3 runs 13 residues. The germline V gene encodes CDR1 MDHEN and CDR2 SYDVKM. The ends lost 4 bases at V and 1 base at J; junction bases unmatched: 0. The CDR3 DNA is TGTGCCAGCAGTTGGACAGGCCAAGAGACCCAGTACTTC. This gives the protein CASSWTGQETQYF.

This chain uses TRBV7-9 with TRBJ2-7; TRBD2 matches at 7 bases. The germline CDR1 and CDR2 sequences are SEHNR and FQNEAQ (reference sequence). Trimming at V came to 5 bases and at J to 4 bases, leaving 5 bases not matched to a gene. This CDR3 region has 13 residues. CDR3 amino acids: CASSPSGGYEQYF. The CDR3 nucleotides read TGTGCCAGCAGCCCGTCGGGAGGTTACGAGCAGTACTTC.

CDR3 protein: CASRRQGARGGAFF. CDR3 nucleotide sequence: TGTGCCAGCAGGAGACAGGGGGCAAGAGGTGGAGCTTTCTTT. This chain links TRBV6-5 with TRBJ1-1; 10 bases are a match to TRBD1. CDR3 length: 14 residues. Germline assignment: CDR1 MNHEY and CDR2 SVGAGI. J lost 10 bases, V lost 6 bases, and 11 bases had no gene match.

This chain joins TRBV6-5 and TRBJ1-6, with 10 bases fitting TRBD1. Unmatched junction bases numbered 4, after V lost 6 bases and J lost 8 bases. CDR1 is MNHEY, CDR2 SVGAGI, per germline. This CDR3 spans 14 amino acids. The CDR3 DNA reads TGTGCCAGCAGAAACGGACAGGGGGATTCACCCCTCCACTTT. Translation gives CASRNGQGDSPLHF.

The sample holds one count of this clone. DNA for the CDR3: TGTGCCAGCAGCTTAGCGGGAGAAGTCTTCTTC. It translates to CASSLAGEVFF. V is TRBV7-9 and J is TRBJ2-1; perhaps TRBD2 as D (5 bases). Germline lookup yields CDR1 SEHNR and CDR2 FQNEAQ (reference sequence). V lost 0 bases, J lost 16 bases, and 10 bases lay in between. The CDR3 runs 11 residues. Together with reference TRBV7-9 and TRBJ2-1, the CDR3 gives the full variable domain: DTGVSQNPRHKITKRGQNVTFRCDPISEHNRLYWYRQTLGQGPEFLTYFQNEAQLEKSRLLSDRFSAERPKGSFSTLEIQRTEQGDSAMYLCASSLAGEVFFGPGTRLTVL.

CDR3 sequence: CASSSGTGDNYGYTF. The CDR3, as DNA: TGTGCCAGCAGTTCTGGGACAGGGGATAACTATGGCTACACCTTC. This chain uses TRBV28 with TRBJ1-2; TRBD1 matches at 10 bases. J lost 1 base, V lost 4 bases, and 3 bases had no gene match. The CDR3 extends over 15 amino acids. Germline CDR1 reads MDHEN; CDR2 reads SYDVKM.

The chain employs TRBV12-3 or TRBV12-4 and TRBJ1-6; no definite D call. The ends were cut back, 5 bases at V and 9 bases at J, with 11 bases in the middle. This CDR3 has 13 amino acids. The CDR3 DNA sequence: TGTGCCAGCAGTCCAACCGCGGGTTCACCCCTCCACTTT. Residues: CASSPTAGSPLHF.

The CDR3 DNA reads TGTGCCAGCAGCCCACGGACAGGGCCCACCGGGGAGCTGTTTTTT. Its translation is CASSPRTGPTGELFF. The chain joins TRBV5-4 to TRBJ2-2; 8 bases line up with TRBD1. Per germline, CDR1 SGHNT and CDR2 YYREEE (reference sequence). Trimming took 4 bases from V and 4 from J; bases not matched to a gene: 6. The CDR3 consists of 15 residues.

The chain employs TRBV5-1 and TRBJ2-7, with D unresolved. The germline V gene encodes CDR1 SGHRS and CDR2 YFSETQ. The CDR3 is 13 residues long. The ends were cut back, 0 bases at V and 0 bases at J, with 4 bases in the middle. The DNA for the CDR3 is TGCGCCAGCAGCTTGGCAGCCTCCTACGAGCAGTACTTC. Its translation is CASSLAASYEQYF.

This clone was detected only once. The gene calls are TRBV29-1 and TRBJ1-4; D is unclear. Germline lookup yields CDR1 SQVTM and CDR2 ANQGSEA. This CDR3 region has 13 residues. Between the trimmed V and J ends, which lost 6 bases and 5 bases, there was a span of 13 bases. In DNA, the CDR3 is TGCAGCGTGGCGGGCCACCCCAATGAAAAACTGTTTTTT. It encodes CSVAGHPNEKLFF.

The V and J genes are TRBV7-8 and TRBJ1-1; D not resolved. The CDR3 is made up of 13 amino acids. The germline V and J ends were trimmed by 7 bases and 3 bases, with 12 bases remaining between them. Germline V gives CDR1 SGHVS, CDR2 FQNEAQ. The CDR3 sequence: CASTFRADTEAFF. The CDR3 DNA reads as TGTGCCAGCACCTTCCGGGCGGACACTGAAGCTTTCTTT.

The chain combines TRBV11-2 with TRBJ2-7; D may be TRBD1 (5 bases). The CDR3 loop spans 13 amino acids. The ends were cut back, 5 bases at V and 6 bases at J, with 14 bases in the middle. CDR1 and CDR2 from the germline V gene are SGHAT and FQNNGV. CDR3 bases: TGTGCCAGCAGCGGCCGACAGACCTCCGAGCAGTACTTC. This gives the protein CASSGRQTSEQYF.

This chain joins TRBV10-3 and TRBJ2-3; 8 nucleotides match TRBD2. V was clipped by 10 bases and J by 2 bases; unmatched bases: 5. Germline V CDR1 and CDR2: ENHRY, SYGVKD. This CDR3 region has 13 residues. CDR3 residues: CATTGGDTDTQYF. CDR3 sequence (DNA): TGTGCCACGACGGGGGGGGACACAGATACGCAGTATTTT.

The V call is TRBV19, the J call TRBJ2-7; 10 positions match TRBD1. Germline trimming cut 5 bases from V and 3 bases from J; bases unmatched to any gene: 7. The germline CDR1 and CDR2 sequences are LNHDA and SQIVND (reference sequence). The CDR3 is 15 residues long. The CDR3 DNA reads as TGTGCCAGTAGTGTAGCCGGGACAGGGGACTACGAGCAGTACTTC. Amino acids: CASSVAGTGDYEQYF.

This chain uses TRBV9 with TRBJ1-4; 7 bases fit TRBD1. The length of the CDR3 is 14 residues. The J segment lost 8 bases and the V segment lost 3 bases, leaving 7 bases of the junction unmatched. CDR1 SGDLS and CDR2 YYNGEE come from the germline V gene. In nucleotides, the CDR3 is TGTGCCAGCAGCGAACCGGGACAGCTCGAAAAACTGTTTTTT. This encodes CASSEPGQLEKLFF.

This chain connects TRBV6-5 to TRBJ1-1, with 7 positions matching TRBD1. CDR1 is MNHEY, CDR2 SVGAGI, per germline. This CDR3 has 15 amino acids. Germline trimming cut 6 bases from V and 4 bases from J; bases unmatched to any gene: 11. This chain's CDR3 is CASRPNLRGGTEAFF. CDR3 DNA sequence: TGTGCCAGCAGACCTAACCTCAGGGGGGGCACTGAAGCTTTCTTT.

This clone was found a few times. The chain joins TRBV5-8 to TRBJ1-1, with D possibly matching TRBD1 (6 bases). The CDR3 totals 12 residues. Germline V gene sequence: CDR1 SGHTS, CDR2 YDEGEE. The V end was cut by 1 base, the J end by 5 bases, with 6 bases between. CDR3 in DNA: TGTGCCAGCAGCTTGAGGGGGACTGAAGCTTTCTTT. Translation: CASSLRGTEAFF.

V and J are TRBV19 and TRBJ2-7; 8 nucleotides line up with TRBD1. V trimming: 3 bases; J trimming: 4 bases; junction bases outside the gene matches: 2. CDR1 is LNHDA and CDR2 is SQIVND in the germline V gene (reference sequence). This CDR3 has 13 residues. The CDR3 is CASSMNRGYEQYF. For the CDR3, the DNA is TGTGCCAGTAGTATGAACAGGGGGTACGAGCAGTACTTC.

The V and J genes are TRBV18 and TRBJ1-3; no reliable D call. The CDR3 runs to 15 residues. The V end was cut by 7 bases, the J end by 0 bases, with 13 bases between. Germline-derived CDR1 and CDR2 are KGHSH and LQKENI. In DNA form, the CDR3 reads TGTGCCAGCTACCGGACCGTGAGCTCTGGAAACACCATATATTTT. It codes for CASYRTVSSGNTIYF.

The rearrangement joins TRBV9 to TRBJ1-2; TRBD1 aligns across 8 bases. Germline CDR1 and CDR2: SGDLS and YYNGEE. Unmatched junction bases numbered 20, after V lost 8 bases and J lost 5 bases. The CDR3 contains 17 residues. The CDR3: CASKPSPPETGEYGYTF. The CDR3 nucleotides are TGTGCCAGTAAACCGAGTCCCCCGGAGACAGGGGAATATGGCTACACCTTC. Using reference TRBV9 and TRBJ1-2 for the parts outside the CDR3, the full variable domain is DSGVTQTPKHLITATGQRVTLRCSPRSGDLSVYWYQQSLDQGLQFLIQYYNGEERAKGNILERFSAQQFPDLHSELNLSSLELGDSALYFCASKPSPPETGEYGYTFGSGTRLTVV.

The table lists this clone with a count of one. The chain joins TRBV5-1 to TRBJ1-1; D is unclear. The CDR3 runs 15 residues. The ends were cut back, 0 bases at V and 10 bases at J, with 19 bases in the middle. Germline V gene sequence: CDR1 SGHRS, CDR2 YFSETQ. CDR3 in amino acids: CASSLGRLDPPGAFF. The CDR3 DNA sequence: TGCGCCAGCAGCTTGGGGAGATTGGACCCCCCTGGAGCTTTCTTT.